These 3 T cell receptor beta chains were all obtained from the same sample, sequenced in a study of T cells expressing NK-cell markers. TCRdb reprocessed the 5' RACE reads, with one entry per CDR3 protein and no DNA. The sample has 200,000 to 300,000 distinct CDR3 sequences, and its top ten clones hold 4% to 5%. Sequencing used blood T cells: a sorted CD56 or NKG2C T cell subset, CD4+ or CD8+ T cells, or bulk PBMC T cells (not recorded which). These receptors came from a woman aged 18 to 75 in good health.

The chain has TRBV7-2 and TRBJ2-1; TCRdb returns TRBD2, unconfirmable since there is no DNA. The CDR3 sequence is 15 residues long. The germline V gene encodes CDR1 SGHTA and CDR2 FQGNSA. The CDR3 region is CASSEREWPYNEQFF.

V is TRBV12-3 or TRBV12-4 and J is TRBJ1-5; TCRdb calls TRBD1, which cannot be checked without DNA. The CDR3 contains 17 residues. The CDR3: CASSPRGGPRPDQPQHF.

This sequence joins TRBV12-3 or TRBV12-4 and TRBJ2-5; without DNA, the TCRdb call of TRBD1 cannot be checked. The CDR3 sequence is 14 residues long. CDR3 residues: CASRLRGSQETQYF.